What follows are 29 T cell receptor beta chains derived from one specimen sequenced in a study of blood T cell repertoires in COVID-19. Assay: immunoSEQ multiplex PCR; the TCRdb copy retains only in-frame clones and omits some. The sample includes 150,000 to 200,000 clones, roughly 78% of them seen just once. The source material was peripheral blood. The receptor source for this set is a man aged 70-80 years with active or convalescent COVID-19.

The chain is built from TRBV5-1 and TRBJ2-6; 7 bases agree with TRBD1. V shed 0 bases and J 0 bases; nucleotides not matched to a gene: 15. CDR1 and CDR2 (germline): SGHRS, YFSETQ. The CDR3 length is 21 residues. CDR3 loop: CASSLVGGFRHRGSGANVLTF. The DNA of the CDR3 is TGCGCCAGCAGCTTGGTCGGCGGGTTTCGGCACAGGGGCTCTGGGGCCAACGTCCTGACTTTC.

The chain employs TRBV2 and TRBJ1-6, with D unresolved. V was trimmed by 4 bases and J by 10 bases, leaving 11 bases between them. The CDR3 totals 13 residues. From germline, CDR1 is SNHLY and CDR2 FYNNEI. CDR3 sequence: CASSAVVESPLHF. The CDR3, as DNA: TGTGCCAGCAGTGCAGTAGTGGAGTCACCCCTCCACTTT.

The rearrangement links TRBV7-9 to TRBJ1-3; D is unresolved. The CDR3 length is 14 residues. In germline, CDR1 is SEHNR, CDR2 FQNEAQ (reference sequence). V lost 5 bases and J 1 base, leaving 9 bases between the germline ends. CDR3 sequence reads: CASSPGGSGNTIYF. The CDR3 nucleotides read TGTGCCAGCAGCCCGGGAGGTTCTGGAAACACCATATATTTT.

The genes are TRBV30 and TRBJ2-7, with D unresolved. V lost 3 bases to trimming and J lost 0 bases, with 15 bases between them. The CDR3 contains 15 residues. Germline V gives CDR1 GTSNPN, CDR2 SVGIG (reference sequence). CDR3 DNA sequence: TGTGCCTGGAGCAGTGGCAGGCTTTCCTCCTACGAGCAGTACTTC. Amino acids: CAWSSGRLSSYEQYF.

The V call is TRBV29-1, the J call TRBJ1-1; TRBD1 aligns across 7 bases. This CDR3 has 14 residues. The J segment lost 4 bases and the V segment lost 7 bases, leaving 12 bases of the junction unmatched. Germline loops: CDR1 SQVTM, CDR2 ANQGSEA. CDR3 region: CSARLQGMGTEAFF. The CDR3 DNA is TGCAGCGCCCGATTACAGGGGATGGGCACTGAAGCTTTCTTT.

The rearrangement uses TRBV3-1 (or the pseudogene TRBV3-2) and TRBJ2-3; D possibly corresponds to TRBD2 (6 bases). The CDR3 loop spans 15 amino acids. Trimming shortened V by 4 bases and J by 2 bases, and 13 bases separated the two germline ends. CDR1 and CDR2 (germline): LGHDT, YNNKEL (reference sequence). The CDR3: CASSLKEGNTDTQYF. As DNA, the CDR3 is TGTGCCAGCAGCCTAAAGGAGGGAAACACAGATACGCAGTATTTT.

This sequence joins TRBV7-9 and TRBJ2-3; TRBD2 matches at 9 bases. The CDR3 covers 16 residues. J lost 0 bases, V lost 5 bases, and 6 bases had no gene match. Germline V lookup: CDR1 SEHNR, CDR2 FQNEAQ (reference sequence). DNA for the CDR3: TGTGCCAGCAGCCCCAGGACTAGCGCTAGCACAGATACGCAGTATTTT. Translated, it gives CASSPRTSASTDTQYF.

The V gene is TRBV29-1, the J gene TRBJ1-2; D call uncertain. The length of the CDR3 is 10 residues. Deletions cut 4 bases from V and 10 bases from J, with 10 bases between. The germline V gene has CDR1 SQVTM and CDR2 ANQGSEA. The CDR3, as DNA: TGCAGCGTTGCTGACTCTGTCTACACCTTC. Translating gives CSVADSVYTF.

The genes are TRBV7-2 and TRBJ2-5, with TRBD1 matching 7 bases. V dropped 4 bases and J dropped 5; count of bases not matched to a gene: 10. There are 15 residues in the CDR3. Germline V gene data show CDR1 as SGHTA and CDR2 as FQGNSA. This CDR3 reads CASSSRMTGLETQYF. CDR3 bases: TGTGCCAGCAGCTCCCGCATGACAGGGTTGGAGACCCAGTACTTC.

Points on this clone: Different DNA sequences within this sample yield the same CDR3. V gene TRBV2 combines with J gene TRBJ1-5, with 7 bases identical to TRBD1. CDR3 length equals 14 residues. Per germline, CDR1 SNHLY and CDR2 FYNNEI. Losses at the gene ends were 4 bases for V and 4 bases for J; bases not matched to a gene: 4. The CDR3 loop is CASSGGDRNQPQHF. CDR3 in DNA: TGTGCCAGCAGTGGGGGGGACAGAAATCAGCCCCAGCATTTT.

This clone has only a few counts. V and J are TRBV4-2 and TRBJ1-5; TRBD1 matches 8 bases. CDR3 length: 15 amino acids. Germline values: CDR1 LGHNA, CDR2 YNFKEQ. V lost 0 bases and J lost 9; bases outside the gene matches: 7. The CDR3 sequence: CASSQESTGGRPQHF. For the CDR3, the DNA is TGTGCCAGCAGCCAAGAGTCAACAGGGGGGAGGCCCCAGCATTTT.

This chain connects TRBV18 to TRBJ2-3; TRBD2 aligns across 10 bases. The V segment lost 0 bases and the J segment 3 bases; nucleotides outside the gene matches: 6. Germline V gene lookup returns CDR1 KGHSH and CDR2 LQKENI. The CDR3 is 17 residues long. CDR3 sequence: CASSPPLAGAGTDTQYF. CDR3 DNA: TGTGCCAGCTCACCACCCCTAGCGGGAGCAGGTACAGATACGCAGTATTTT.

V is TRBV2 and J is TRBJ2-7; D remains ambiguous. In germline, CDR1 is SNHLY, CDR2 FYNNEI. V was trimmed by 3 bases and J by 9 bases, leaving 15 bases between them. The CDR3 is 13 residues long. CDR3 DNA: TGTGCCAGCAGTGATAGTTTGGCGGCATGGCAGTACTTC. Amino acid sequence: CASSDSLAAWQYF.

In nucleotides, the CDR3 is TGTGCCAGCAGTTCACAGATTACAGGGTCGTACAATCAGCCCCAGCATTTT. This codes for CASSSQITGSYNQPQHF. The chain couples TRBV5-8 to TRBJ1-5; D perhaps matches TRBD1 (6 bases). This CDR3 is 17 amino acids long. Trimming stripped 5 bases from V and 3 bases from J, with 21 bases between. Germline V lookup: CDR1 SGHTS, CDR2 YDEGEE.

This clone occurred once. The chain recombines TRBV30 with TRBJ2-1; TRBD2 agrees at 7 bases. The CDR3 sequence is 15 residues long. J lost 5 bases, V lost 5 bases, and 12 bases had no gene match. Germline-derived CDR1 and CDR2 are GTSNPN and SVGIG (reference sequence). The CDR3 here is CAWETGLAGDNEQFF. DNA for the CDR3: TGTGCCTGGGAAACGGGTTTGGCGGGAGACAATGAGCAGTTCTTC. Full variable domain (missing parts from reference TRBV30 and TRBJ2-1): SQTIHQWPATLVQPVGSPLSLECTVEGTSNPNLYWYRQAAGRGLQLLFYSVGIGQISSEVPQNLSASRPQDRQFILSSKKLLLSDSGFYLCAWETGLAGDNEQFFGPGTRLTVL.

The chain carries TRBV5-1 and TRBJ2-5, with D maybe TRBD2 (6 bases). Trimming removed 0 bases from V and 4 bases from J, with 16 bases in between. The CDR3 contains 16 residues. Germline assignment: CDR1 SGHRS and CDR2 YFSETQ. Here the CDR3 DNA reads TGCGCCAGCAGCTTGGGAGGGAGCGGGTTTACAGAGACCCAGTACTTC. This encodes CASSLGGSGFTETQYF.

This clone was observed a single time. This chain joins TRBV5-1 and TRBJ1-2, with D possibly being TRBD1 (6 bases). This CDR3 is 16 amino acids long. Trimming removed 4 bases at V and 4 bases at J, with 20 bases between. Germline CDR1 reads SGHRS; CDR2 reads YFSETQ. This chain's CDR3 is CASSLGEGQTLYGYTF. The CDR3 DNA follows: TGCGCCAGCAGCCTCGGGGAGGGACAAACACTCTATGGCTACACCTTC.

A single count supports this clone. The chain links TRBV18 to TRBJ2-5; 9 bases are a match to TRBD2. This CDR3 is 16 amino acids long. CDR1 KGHSH and CDR2 LQKENI come from the germline V gene. The V segment lost 4 bases and the J segment 2 bases; nucleotides outside the gene matches: 8. The CDR3 protein is CASSRYGSGGQETQYF. The CDR3 DNA is TGTGCCAGCTCACGTTACGGTAGCGGGGGACAAGAGACCCAGTACTTC.

The V call is TRBV20-1, the J call TRBJ2-2, with D tentatively TRBD1 (6 bases). Germline CDR1 reads DFQATT; CDR2 reads SNEGSKA (reference sequence). V was shortened by 3 bases and J by 6 bases, with 11 bases between the two germline ends. There are 13 residues in the CDR3. The CDR3 DNA follows: TGCAGTGCTAGTAACAGGGACCCCGGGGAGCTGTTTTTT. Its translation is CSASNRDPGELFF.

The J gene is TRBJ1-2, the V gene TRBV7-2, with D possibly being TRBD1 (5 bases). Germline loops: CDR1 SGHTA, CDR2 FQGNSA. The ends were cut back, 1 base at V and 0 bases at J, with 15 bases in the middle. The CDR3 is 17 amino acids. The CDR3 DNA reads as TGTGCCAGCAGCTTAGACGGCGGGGCCGCATCTAACTATGGCTACACCTTC. Residues: CASSLDGGAASNYGYTF.

The chain joins TRBV5-1 to TRBJ2-5, with a weak D call TRBD2 (5 bases). This CDR3 spans 14 amino acids. The germline gives CDR1 SGHRS, CDR2 YFSETQ. V lost 5 bases and J lost 2, with 13 bases in between. CDR3 sequence: CASRTGSGQETQYF. CDR3 in DNA: TGCGCCAGCAGAACGGGATCGGGACAAGAGACCCAGTACTTC.

The genes are TRBV10-3 and TRBJ1-3; unclear D gene. V was clipped by 0 bases and J by 0 bases, with 12 bases between them. This CDR3 region has 17 residues. Germline assignment: CDR1 ENHRY and CDR2 SYGVKD. The DNA of the CDR3 is TGTGCCATCAGTGAGTCCGGTGAGCTGATCTCTGGAAACACCATATATTTT. This translates into CAISESGELISGNTIYF.

This chain connects TRBV9 to TRBJ1-3, with 11 nucleotides matching TRBD1. The CDR3 totals 15 residues. CDR1 is SGDLS, CDR2 YYNGEE, per germline. The ends lost 3 bases at V and 8 bases at J; junction bases unmatched: 7. CDR3 region: CASSGSGTGGDTIYF. As DNA, the CDR3 is TGTGCCAGCAGCGGCTCCGGGACAGGGGGGGACACCATATATTTT.

The chain has TRBV7-9 and TRBJ2-5, with 8 bases identical to TRBD1. With V trimmed by 5 bases and J by 3 bases, 8 bases remained unmatched. This CDR3 has 15 residues. CDR1 and CDR2 (germline): SEHNR, FQNEAQ (reference sequence). The CDR3 sequence is CASSPQAGGEETQYF. CDR3 coding DNA: TGTGCCAGCAGCCCCCAGGCAGGGGGCGAAGAGACCCAGTACTTC. The whole variable domain, remainder taken from reference TRBV7-9 and TRBJ2-5, is DTGVSQNPRHKITKRGQNVTFRCDPISEHNRLYWYRQTLGQGPEFLTYFQNEAQLEKSRLLSDRFSAERPKGSFSTLEIQRTEQGDSAMYLCASSPQAGGEETQYFGPGTRLLVL.

The table lists this clone with a few counts. V and J are TRBV10-3 and TRBJ1-1, with 10 nucleotides matching TRBD1. Unmatched junction bases numbered 10, after V lost 1 base and J lost 5 bases. The CDR3 consists of 17 residues. Germline V gene lookup returns CDR1 ENHRY and CDR2 SYGVKD. CDR3 amino acids: CAISEFGTGVLRTEAFF. The CDR3 nucleotides are TGTGCCATCAGTGAGTTTGGGACAGGGGTCCTGAGGACTGAAGCTTTCTTT.

This clone has a single count. This rearrangement joins TRBV19 to TRBJ1-2; D is perhaps TRBD1 (6 bases). Trimming removed 0 bases at V and 6 bases at J, with 14 bases between. CDR1 is LNHDA, CDR2 SQIVND, per germline (reference sequence). CDR3 length: 15 amino acids. The CDR3 protein is CASSIDPLQGNGYTF. CDR3 sequence (DNA): TGTGCCAGTAGTATAGATCCCTTGCAGGGGAATGGCTACACCTTC.

The V gene is TRBV27, the J gene TRBJ1-1, with 12 bases aligning to TRBD1. CDR3 size: 17 residues. Germline V gene data show CDR1 as MNHEY and CDR2 as SMNVEV (reference sequence). V gave up 1 base and J gave up 3 bases; unmatched junction bases: 6. The CDR3 loop reads CASSLWWDRGPHTEAFF. In DNA form, the CDR3 reads TGTGCCAGCAGTTTATGGTGGGACAGGGGGCCCCACACTGAAGCTTTCTTT.

The gene calls are TRBV5-1 and TRBJ2-3; a possible D gene is TRBD1 (5 bases). The CDR3 is 14 residues long. V gave up 8 bases and J gave up 2 bases, with 15 bases separating them. The V gene's germline CDR1 is SGHRS and CDR2 YFSETQ. In DNA form, the CDR3 reads TGCGCCAGTTATGTTGGGGCACCCACAGATACGCAGTATTTT. Translating gives CASYVGAPTDTQYF.

The rearrangement joins TRBV10-3 to TRBJ2-3, with 9 nucleotides matching TRBD2. The trim removed 4 bases at V and 1 base at J, leaving 6 bases unmatched. CDR3 length equals 16 residues. Germline lookup yields CDR1 ENHRY and CDR2 SYGVKD. The DNA of the CDR3 is TGTGCCATCAGTGTCTCCTTAGCGGGAGGCACAGATACGCAGTATTTT. This sequence encodes CAISVSLAGGTDTQYF.